A single sample is the source of the 5 T cell receptor beta chains below, sequenced in a study of blood T cell repertoires in COVID-19 (dated by TCRdb to the early 2020s). The method behind the library was the immunoSEQ multiplex PCR assay. The immuneACCESS repertoire file appears here via TCRdb, limited to in-frame rearrangements. These files lack a portion of the clones; in checked studies, under half of the deficit traces to unresolved V genes, and the cause of the others is not known. In all, the sample holds 45,000 to 65,000 clones, and approximately 81% of those were seen once. Roughly 13% of the sample lies in the top ten. The sequenced sample was peripheral blood. Source of these receptors: a woman at least 80 years old with acute or convalescent COVID-19.

The chain has TRBV28 and TRBJ1-5; the D is unclear. The CDR3 spans 12 residues. Trimming removed 7 bases from V and 10 bases from J, with 14 bases in between. CDR1 and CDR2 from the germline V gene are MDHEN and SYDVKM. The CDR3 sequence is CASISPGVPQHF. The CDR3 DNA reads as TGTGCCAGCATCTCCCCGGGAGTACCCCAGCATTTT. Full variable domain (outside the CDR3, taken from reference TRBV28 and TRBJ1-5): DVKVTQSSRYLVKRTGEKVFLECVQDMDHENMFWYRQDPGLGLRLIYFSYDVKMKEKGDIPEGYSVSREKKERFSLILESASTNQTSMYLCASISPGVPQHFGDGTRLSIL.

This clone was counted a single time. The rearrangement joins TRBV6-1 to TRBJ2-3; D is uncertain. The length of the CDR3 is 13 residues. CDR1 and CDR2 (germline): MNHNS, SASEGT. Trimming cost V 3 bases and J 5 bases, with 9 bases left between them. Here the CDR3 DNA reads TGTGCCAGCAGTGAGCGCCGAGGAGATACGCAGTATTTT. It yields the protein CASSERRGDTQYF.

The chain uses TRBV24-1 and TRBJ1-5; possibly TRBD1 for D (6 bases). The germline V gene has CDR1 KGHDR and CDR2 SFDVKD. V gave up 7 bases and J gave up 0 bases, with 12 bases separating them. This CDR3 region has 15 residues. In DNA form, the CDR3 reads TGTGCCACCAGCTCCGGACAGAATAGCAATCAGCCCCAGCATTTT. It translates to CATSSGQNSNQPQHF.

The V gene is TRBV7-8, the J gene TRBJ2-5, with D unclear. The CDR3 has 14 amino acids. Trimming pared 2 bases from V and 2 bases from J, leaving 9 bases between. Looked up from germline, CDR1 is SGHVS and CDR2 is FQNEAQ. The CDR3 coding sequence is TGTGCCAGCAGCTTACAAGGCAGGCAAGAGACCCAGTACTTC. Translated: CASSLQGRQETQYF.

This rearrangement joins TRBV5-1 to TRBJ2-3; D unresolved. With 0 bases removed from V and 2 bases from J, the gap between germline ends came to 7 bases. The germline CDR1 and CDR2 sequences are SGHRS and YFSETQ. The length of the CDR3 is 14 residues. CDR3 region: CASSLAGPTDTQYF. The CDR3 DNA is TGCGCCAGCAGCTTGGCCGGTCCCACAGATACGCAGTATTTT.